Described below is a single T cell receptor (beta chain) sequence and its context. The antigen remains unidentified. CD8 cells regarded as naive lacked CD45RO, were positively chosen for CCR7, and omitted terminally differentiated effector memory CD45RA+ cells. Genomic DNA belonging to each subset was distributed in equal measure over several immunoSEQ plates. Per the authors' pipeline: ImmunoSEQ output lacked quality scores and full-length reads, limiting matched filtering. Method: immunoSEQ multiplex PCR; TCRdb's copy keeps in-frame clones and lacks some. Clonal size and the V and J genes are those of that table, whereas D and trimming came from the DNA. The table includes hundreds of thousands of clones, about 90% detected once. These data belong to a study of shared clonotypes between healthy human individuals. Study-level results: Some naive CD4 clonotypes, roughly 4.7%, turned up in common across several donors. Larger richness was generally estimated for naive than memory subsets.

CDR1 and CDR2 from the germline V gene are MNHEY and SVGAGI. CDR3 length: 13 residues. Trimming took off 10 bases at V and 4 bases at J, with 16 bases between the two ends. This receptor was taken from a man under 40 in good health. Sequenced: naive CD8+ T cells sorted from blood. The chain joins TRBV6-5 to TRBJ1-2; D not certain. CDR3 bases: TGTGCCACCTCAGTGGGTCCAACCTATGGCTACACCTTC. Translated: CATSVGPTYGYTF.